This T cell receptor beta chain originates from a study of control samples from healthy donors and cancer patients. Germline V gives CDR1 SGHRS, CDR2 YFSETQ. There are 13 residues in the CDR3. V was trimmed by 4 bases and J by 1 base, leaving 9 bases between them. Here immunoSEQ multiplex PCR was the method, and the copy in TCRdb shows in-frame clones only, minus some. The data show tens of thousands of clones, around 94% seen once. Sequencing was done on a sample of blood. This sequence joins TRBV5-1 and TRBJ2-7; D is undetermined. This sequence was found in a man in his thirties or forties in good health. This CDR3 reads CASSPTGSYEQYF. The CDR3 region has the DNA TGCGCCAGCAGCCCCACCGGGTCCTACGAGCAGTACTTC.